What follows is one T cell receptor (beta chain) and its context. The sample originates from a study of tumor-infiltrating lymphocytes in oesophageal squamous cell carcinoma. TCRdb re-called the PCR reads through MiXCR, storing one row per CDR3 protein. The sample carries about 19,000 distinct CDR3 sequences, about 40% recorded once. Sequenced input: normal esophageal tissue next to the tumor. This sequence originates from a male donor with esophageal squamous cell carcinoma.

In DNA form, the CDR3 reads TGTGCCAGCACGGGACGGCCGAGCTCCTACGAGCAGTACTTC. Its translation is CASTGRPSSYEQYF. This chain connects TRBV7-3 to TRBJ2-5; D may correspond to TRBD1 or TRBD2 (5 bases each). The J call is uncertain, as TRBJ2-7 better fits the DNA end. Germline assignment: CDR1 SGHTA and CDR2 FQGTGA. The CDR3 runs to 14 residues.